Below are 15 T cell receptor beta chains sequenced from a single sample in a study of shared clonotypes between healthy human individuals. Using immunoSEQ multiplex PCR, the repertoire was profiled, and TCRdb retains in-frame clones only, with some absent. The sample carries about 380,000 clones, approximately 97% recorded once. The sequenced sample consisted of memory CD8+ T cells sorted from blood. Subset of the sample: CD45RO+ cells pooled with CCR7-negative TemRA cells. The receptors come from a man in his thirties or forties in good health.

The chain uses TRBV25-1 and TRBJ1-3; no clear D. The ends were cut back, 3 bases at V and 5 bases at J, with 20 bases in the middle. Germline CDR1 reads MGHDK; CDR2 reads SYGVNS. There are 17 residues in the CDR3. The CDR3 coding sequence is TGTGCCAGCAGTGATTCCGGCGGACGGATTGTTAGAAACACCATATATTTT. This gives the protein CASSDSGGRIVRNTIYF.

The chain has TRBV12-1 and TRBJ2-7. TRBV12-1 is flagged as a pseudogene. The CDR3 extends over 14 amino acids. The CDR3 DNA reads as TGTGCCAGCAGCTTTGTGTGGGTAATCGACGAGCAGTACTTC. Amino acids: CASSFVWVIDEQYF.

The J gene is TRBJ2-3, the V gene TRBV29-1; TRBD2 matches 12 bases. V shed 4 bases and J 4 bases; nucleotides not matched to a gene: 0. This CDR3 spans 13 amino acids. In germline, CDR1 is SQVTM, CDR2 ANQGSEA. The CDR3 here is CSVGLAGADTQYF. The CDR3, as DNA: TGCAGCGTTGGACTAGCGGGAGCAGATACGCAGTATTTT.

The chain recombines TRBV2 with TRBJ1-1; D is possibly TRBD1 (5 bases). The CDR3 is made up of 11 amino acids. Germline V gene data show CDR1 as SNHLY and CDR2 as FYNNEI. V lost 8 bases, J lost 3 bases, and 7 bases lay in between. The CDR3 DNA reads TGTGCCAGCGACAGTTACACTGAAGCTTTCTTT. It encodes CASDSYTEAFF.

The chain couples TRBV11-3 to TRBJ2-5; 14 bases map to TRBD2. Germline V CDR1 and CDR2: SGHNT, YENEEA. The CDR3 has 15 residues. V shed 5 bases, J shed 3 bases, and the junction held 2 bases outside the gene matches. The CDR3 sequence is CASSPGLAGEETQYF. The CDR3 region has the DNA TGTGCCAGCAGCCCGGGACTAGCGGGAGAAGAGACCCAGTACTTC.

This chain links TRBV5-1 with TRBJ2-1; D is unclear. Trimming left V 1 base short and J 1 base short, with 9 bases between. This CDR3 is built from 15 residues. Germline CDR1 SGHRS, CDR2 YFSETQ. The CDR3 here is CASSLIRASYNEQFF. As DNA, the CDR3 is TGCGCCAGCAGCTTGATTCGGGCATCCTACAATGAGCAGTTCTTC.

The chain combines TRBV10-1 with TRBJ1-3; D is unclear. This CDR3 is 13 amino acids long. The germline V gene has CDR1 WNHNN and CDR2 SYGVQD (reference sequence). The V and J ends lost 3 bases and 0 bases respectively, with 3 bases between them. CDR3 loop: CASSDPSGNTIYF. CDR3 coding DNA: TGCGCCAGCAGTGACCCCTCTGGAAACACCATATATTTT.

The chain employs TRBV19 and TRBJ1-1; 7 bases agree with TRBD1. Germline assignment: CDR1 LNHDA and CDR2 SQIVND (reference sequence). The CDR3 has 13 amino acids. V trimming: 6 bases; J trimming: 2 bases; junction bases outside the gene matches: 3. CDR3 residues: CASREGANTEAFF. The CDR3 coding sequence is TGTGCCAGTAGGGAGGGGGCAAACACTGAAGCTTTCTTT.

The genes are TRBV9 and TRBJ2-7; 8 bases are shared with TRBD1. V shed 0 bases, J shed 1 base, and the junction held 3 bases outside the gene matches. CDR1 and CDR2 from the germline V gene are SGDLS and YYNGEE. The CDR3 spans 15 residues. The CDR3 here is CASSVETGVSYEQYF. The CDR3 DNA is TGTGCCAGCAGCGTAGAGACAGGGGTTTCCTACGAGCAGTACTTC.

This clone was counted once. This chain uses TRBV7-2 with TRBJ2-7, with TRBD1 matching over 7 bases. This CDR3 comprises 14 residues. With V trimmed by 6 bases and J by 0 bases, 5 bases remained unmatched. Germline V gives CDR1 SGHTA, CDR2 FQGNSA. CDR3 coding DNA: TGTGCCAGCAGGTCCCGGGACAGCTCCTACGAGCAGTACTTC. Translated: CASRSRDSSYEQYF. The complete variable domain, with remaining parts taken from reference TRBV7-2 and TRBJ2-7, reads GAGVSQSPSNKVTEKGKDVELRCDPISGHTALYWYRQSLGQGLEFLIYFQGNSAPDKSGLPSDRFSAERTGGSVSTLTIQRTQQEDSAVYLCASRSRDSSYEQYFGPGTRLTVT.

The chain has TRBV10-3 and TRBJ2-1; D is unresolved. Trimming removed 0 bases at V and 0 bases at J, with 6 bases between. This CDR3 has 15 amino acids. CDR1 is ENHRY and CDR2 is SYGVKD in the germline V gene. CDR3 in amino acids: CAISESTPSYNEQFF. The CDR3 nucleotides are TGTGCCATCAGTGAGTCGACTCCCTCCTACAATGAGCAGTTCTTC.

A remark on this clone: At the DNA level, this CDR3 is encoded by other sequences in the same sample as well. The CDR3 DNA is TGTGCCACCAGCAGAGAAGAGACCCAGTACTTC. It encodes CATSREETQYF. The chain is built from TRBV15 and TRBJ2-5; unclear D gene. The V end lost 0 bases, the J end lost 4 bases, and 0 bases lay between the germline ends. Germline lookup yields CDR1 LNHNV and CDR2 YYDKDF (reference sequence). The CDR3 length is 11 residues.

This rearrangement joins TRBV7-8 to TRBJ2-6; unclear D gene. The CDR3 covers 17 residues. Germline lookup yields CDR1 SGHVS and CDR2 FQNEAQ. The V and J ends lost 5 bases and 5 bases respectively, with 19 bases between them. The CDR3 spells CASSRTYPQSRANVLTF. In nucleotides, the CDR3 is TGTGCCAGCAGCAGAACGTACCCACAAAGTCGGGCCAACGTCCTGACTTTC.

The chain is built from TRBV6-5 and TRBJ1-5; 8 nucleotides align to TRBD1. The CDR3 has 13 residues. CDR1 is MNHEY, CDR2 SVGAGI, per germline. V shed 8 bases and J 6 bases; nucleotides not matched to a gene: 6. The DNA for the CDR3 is TGTGCCAGCCTCGGGGACAGGTCTCAGCCCCAGCATTTT. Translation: CASLGDRSQPQHF.

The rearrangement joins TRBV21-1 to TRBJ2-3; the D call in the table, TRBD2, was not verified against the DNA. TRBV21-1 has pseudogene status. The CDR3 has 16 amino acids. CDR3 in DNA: TGTGCCAGCAGCAAAGACCCTAGCGGGAGCACAGATACGCAGTATTTT. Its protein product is CASSKDPSGSTDTQYF.